This T cell receptor (beta chain) derives from a study of T cells in Graves' hyperthyroidism and ophthalmopathy. Study background: Upon initial diagnosis and before any treatment, peripheral blood was collected. Study findings and constraints: In the blood, most expanded thyroid clonotypes above 0.001 appeared as well.

Participants, patients aged 18 to 65, had newly diagnosed hyperthyroidism with a duration under 2 months. The V segment lost 5 bases and the J segment 4 bases; nucleotides outside the gene matches: 1. Germline V gives CDR1 SGHTA, CDR2 FQGTGA. The length of the CDR3 is 14 residues. There were TCR beta CDR3 regions amplified from RNA transcripts. RT-PCR in the first round (using the HTBI primer set) targeted the TCR CDR3. From the multiplex PCR reads, TCRdb called clonotypes with MiXCR, one entry per CDR3 protein. The table lists about 24,000 distinct CDR3 sequences, 49% of them singletons. Many counts were recorded for this clonotype. The antigen is unknown.

The chain joins TRBV7-3 to TRBJ2-3; TRBD2 aligns across 12 bases. The receptor was isolated from a middle-aged woman with Graves' hyperthyroidism that later progressed to Graves' ophthalmopathy. Source material: blood. Here the CDR3 DNA reads TGTGCCAGCAGCCCTAGCGGGAGGGCAGATACGCAGTATTTT. It encodes CASSPSGRADTQYF.